This entry describes one T cell receptor (beta chain). The record originates from a study of shared clonotypes between healthy human individuals. Whole-study context: The donor group consisted of two women and a few men, aged 18 to 49.

The CDR3 runs 13 residues. Trimming removed 6 bases at V and 6 bases at J, with 12 bases between. The germline gives CDR1 MNHEY, CDR2 SVGAGI. Donors comprised healthy HIV-negative adults lacking recent acute infections or vaccinations. The unsorted samples took 85 million or so PBMCs to get genomic DNA. Assay used: immunoSEQ multiplex PCR; TCRdb lists only in-frame clones, some missing. Of about 490,000 clones listed, 70% to 85% are singletons. V and J are TRBV6-5 and TRBJ1-5, with a weak D call TRBD1 (5 bases). The sequence came from a woman aged 40 to 50 in good health. Some clones in this sample may be carry-over from other donors' samples. Sequencing input: PBMCs. CDR3: CASSPGRGQPQHF. The CDR3 DNA sequence: TGTGCCAGCAGCCCCGGGAGGGGTCAGCCCCAGCATTTT.